This TCR beta chain was retrieved from a study of blood T cell repertoires in COVID-19. About the research overall: Donors in the United States, Italy and Spain gave samples during acute or convalescent COVID-19. PBMCs, B-cell-depleted T cells, or T cells provided the cDNA or gDNA that made up the material.

Authors' methods: It was from reference gene primer amplification that nucleated cell counts were estimated. The assay was immunoSEQ multiplex PCR, and TCRdb's table has in-frame clones only and misses some. V, J and clone size were drawn from that table, and D and trimming were deduced from the DNA. The sample has roughly 190,000 clones; around nine tenths are singletons. The CDR3 is 13 amino acids. The germline CDR1 and CDR2 sequences are LNHDA and SQIVND (reference sequence). The germline V and J ends were trimmed by 8 bases and 6 bases, with 14 bases remaining between them. The chain combines TRBV19 with TRBJ1-5; D gene uncertain. Source material: peripheral blood. The receptor was derived from a man aged 18 to 29 with active or convalescent COVID-19. The CDR3 sequence is CASRGTVGQPQHF. The CDR3 coding sequence is TGTGCCAGTCGGGGAACCGTCGGTCAGCCCCAGCATTTT. Combining the CDR3 with reference TRBV19 and TRBJ1-5 gives the whole variable domain DGGITQSPKYLFRKEGQNVTLSCEQNLNHDAMYWYRQDPGQGLRLIYYSQIVNDFQKGDIAEGYSVSREKKESFPLTVTSAQKNPTAFYLCASRGTVGQPQHFGDGTRLSIL.